These 3 T cell receptor beta chains share one sample of origin, sequenced in a study of molecular identifiers for immune sequencing clone quantification. TCRdb re-derived calls from the PCR reads in MiXCR, one entry per CDR3 protein. The sample lists more than 300,000 distinct CDR3 sequences; 20% to 25% were seen once. The sequencing input was naive CD8+ T cells from blood, with Jurkat cell RNA spiked in. Subset of the sample: FACS-sorted CD8+CD4-CCR7+CD45RA+ naive T cells. The receptors come from a human donor in good health. Some libraries in this study had Jurkat cell RNA spiked in.

The count of this clonotype is one. Possible read error: a much larger clone is one base away. The conserved phenylalanine or tryptophan is not found at the CDR3 terminus, so this likely reflects a read error. The V and J genes are TRBV20-1 and TRBJ2-4; tentative D call: TRBD2 (6 bases). V lost 7 bases and J lost 1, with 8 bases in between. The CDR3 runs to 12 residues. Per the germline V gene, CDR1 is DFQATT and CDR2 is SNEGSKA (reference sequence). CDR3 in amino acids: CSVGGAKNIQYL. The DNA of the CDR3 is TGCAGTGTCGGGGGTGCCAAAAACATTCAGTACCTC.

This clonotype came up many times. This chain links TRBV7-6 with TRBJ2-5, with TRBD1 as a possible D gene (6 bases). With 5 bases removed from V and 1 base from J, the gap between germline ends came to 11 bases. The CDR3 is 14 amino acids. CDR1 and CDR2 from the germline V gene are SGHVS and FNYEAQ. The CDR3 DNA reads TGTGCCAGCAGCCCACCGGACAGCCAAGAGACCCAGTACTTC. Translated, it gives CASSPPDSQETQYF.

Note on this clonotype: This may come from a read error, since a much larger clone is one base off. CDR3 region: CASIPDGDNQPHHF. In DNA, the CDR3 is TGTGCCAGTATACCAGACGGGGACAATCAGCCCCATCATTTT. The chain is built from TRBV19 and TRBJ1-5; TRBD1 might be the D (6 bases). CDR3 length equals 14 residues. Germline V CDR1 and CDR2: LNHDA, SQIVND (reference sequence).